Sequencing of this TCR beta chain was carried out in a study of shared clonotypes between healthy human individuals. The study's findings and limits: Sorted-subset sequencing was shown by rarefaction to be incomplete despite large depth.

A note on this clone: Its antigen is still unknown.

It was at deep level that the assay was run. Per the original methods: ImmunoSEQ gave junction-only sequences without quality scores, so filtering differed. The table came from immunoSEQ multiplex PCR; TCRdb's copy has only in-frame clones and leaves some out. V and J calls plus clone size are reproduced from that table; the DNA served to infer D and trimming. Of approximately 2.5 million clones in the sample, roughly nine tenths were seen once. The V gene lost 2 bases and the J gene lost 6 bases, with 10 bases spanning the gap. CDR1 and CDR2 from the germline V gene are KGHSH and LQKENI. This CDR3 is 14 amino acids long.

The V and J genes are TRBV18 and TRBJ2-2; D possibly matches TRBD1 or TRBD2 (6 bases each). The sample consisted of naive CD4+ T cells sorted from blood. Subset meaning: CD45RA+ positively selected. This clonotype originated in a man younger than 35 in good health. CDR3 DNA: TGTGCCAGCTCACCATTTCGGGGGCCCGGGGAGCTGTTTTTT. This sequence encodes CASSPFRGPGELFF.